This TCR beta chain derives from a study of blood T cell repertoires in COVID-19. The CDR3 loop spans 15 amino acids. Only in-frame clones appear in the TCRdb table, and some are missing; sequencing was by immunoSEQ multiplex PCR. The table lists about 200,000 clones, approximately 83% of them singletons. The chain employs TRBV1 and TRBJ2-1; the table's D call of TRBD2 was not tested on the DNA. TRBV1 is listed as a pseudogene. This sequence originates from a man aged 55-75 years with acute or convalescent COVID-19. Sequences were obtained from peripheral blood. The CDR3 loop is CTSSQDGLADNEQFF. DNA for the CDR3: TGCACCAGCAGCCAAGATGGCCTAGCGGACAATGAGCAGTTCTTC.